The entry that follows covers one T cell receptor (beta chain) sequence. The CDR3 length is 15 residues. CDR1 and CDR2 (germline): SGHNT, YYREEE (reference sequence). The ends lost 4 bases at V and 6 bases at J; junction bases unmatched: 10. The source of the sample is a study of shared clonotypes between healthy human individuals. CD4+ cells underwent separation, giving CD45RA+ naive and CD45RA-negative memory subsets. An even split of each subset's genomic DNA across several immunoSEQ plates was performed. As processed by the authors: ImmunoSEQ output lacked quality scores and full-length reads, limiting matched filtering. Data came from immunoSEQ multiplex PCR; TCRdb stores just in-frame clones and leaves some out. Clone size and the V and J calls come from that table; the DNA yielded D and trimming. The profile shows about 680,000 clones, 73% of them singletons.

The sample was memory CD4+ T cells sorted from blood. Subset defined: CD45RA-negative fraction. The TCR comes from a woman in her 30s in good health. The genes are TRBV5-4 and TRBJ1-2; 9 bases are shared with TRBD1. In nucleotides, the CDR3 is TGTGCCAGCAGCCCGCCGGACAGGGGAGGGAATGGCTACACCTTC. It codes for CASSPPDRGGNGYTF.